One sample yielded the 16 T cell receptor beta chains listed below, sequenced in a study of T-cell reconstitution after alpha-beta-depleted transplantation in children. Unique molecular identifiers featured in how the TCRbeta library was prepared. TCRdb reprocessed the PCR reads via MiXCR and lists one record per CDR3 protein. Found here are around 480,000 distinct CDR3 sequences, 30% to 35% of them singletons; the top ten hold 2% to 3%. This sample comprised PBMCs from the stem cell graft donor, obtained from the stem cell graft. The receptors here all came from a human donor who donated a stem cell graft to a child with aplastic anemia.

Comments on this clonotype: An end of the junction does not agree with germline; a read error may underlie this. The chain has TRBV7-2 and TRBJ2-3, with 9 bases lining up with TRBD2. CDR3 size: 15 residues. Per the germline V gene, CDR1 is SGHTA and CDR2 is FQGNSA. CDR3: CASSSIAGVRGTRYF. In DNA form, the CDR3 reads TGTGCCAGCAGCTCTATAGCGGGAGTTAGGGGTACGCGGTATTTT.

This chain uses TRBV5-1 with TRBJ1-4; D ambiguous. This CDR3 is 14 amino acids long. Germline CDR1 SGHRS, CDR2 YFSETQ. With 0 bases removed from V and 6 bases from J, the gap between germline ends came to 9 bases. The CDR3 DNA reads TGCGCCAGCAGCTTGGATCGGTTGGATGAAAAACTGTTTTTT. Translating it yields CASSLDRLDEKLFF.

The DNA for the CDR3 is TGTGCCAGCAGCTCTGCGCTAGCGGGAGGGCCAAATACGCAGTATTTT. Translating it yields CASSSALAGGPNTQYF. The rearrangement links TRBV7-2 to TRBJ2-3; TRBD2 agrees at 12 bases. CDR3 size: 16 residues. Trimming removed 4 bases from V and 7 bases from J; junction bases left unmatched: 9. CDR1 is SGHTA, CDR2 FQGNSA, per germline.

The CDR3 DNA follows: TGCGCCAGCAGCCAAGATCAAGGGACGTTGGGGGGCTACACCTTC. This encodes CASSQDQGTLGGYTF. J is TRBJ1-2 and V is TRBV4-1; tentatively, D is TRBD1 (5 bases). The CDR3 is 15 residues long. V dropped 0 bases and J dropped 8 bases, with 16 bases sitting between them. Germline V gives CDR1 MGHRA, CDR2 YSYEKL.

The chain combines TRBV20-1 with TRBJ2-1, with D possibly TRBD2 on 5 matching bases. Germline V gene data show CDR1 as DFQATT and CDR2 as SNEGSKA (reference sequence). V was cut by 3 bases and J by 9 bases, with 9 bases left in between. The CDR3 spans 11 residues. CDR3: CSASGVTEQFF. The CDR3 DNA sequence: TGCAGTGCTAGCGGGGTCACTGAGCAGTTCTTC.

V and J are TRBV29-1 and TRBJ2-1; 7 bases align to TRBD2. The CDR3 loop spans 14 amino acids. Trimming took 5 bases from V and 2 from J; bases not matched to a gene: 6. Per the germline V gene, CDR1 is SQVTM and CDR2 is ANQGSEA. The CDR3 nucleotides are TGCAGCGTTCTTGGGCTAGCGGCCTACAATGAGCAGTTCTTC. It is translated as CSVLGLAAYNEQFF.

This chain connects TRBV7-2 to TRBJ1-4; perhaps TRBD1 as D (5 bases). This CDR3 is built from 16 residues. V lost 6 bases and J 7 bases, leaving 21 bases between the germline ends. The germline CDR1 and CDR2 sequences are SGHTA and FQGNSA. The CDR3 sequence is CASSSGRPSWSEKLFF. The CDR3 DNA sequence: TGTGCCAGCAGTTCGGGACGGCCCTCCTGGAGTGAAAAACTGTTTTTT.

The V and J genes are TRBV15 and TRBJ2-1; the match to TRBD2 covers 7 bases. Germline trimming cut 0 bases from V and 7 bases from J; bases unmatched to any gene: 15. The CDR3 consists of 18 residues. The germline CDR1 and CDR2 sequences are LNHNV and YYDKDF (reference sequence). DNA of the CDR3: TGTGCCACCAGCAGAGAATTGTTAGTACTACTAGCGCCGAATGAGCAGTTCTTC. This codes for CATSRELLVLLAPNEQFF.

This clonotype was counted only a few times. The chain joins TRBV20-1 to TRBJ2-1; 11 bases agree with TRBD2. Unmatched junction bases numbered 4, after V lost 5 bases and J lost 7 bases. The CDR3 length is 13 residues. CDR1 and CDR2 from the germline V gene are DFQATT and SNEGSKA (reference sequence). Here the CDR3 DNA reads TGCAGTGCTGGACTAGCGGGCGAGAATGAGCAGTTCTTC. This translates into CSAGLAGENEQFF.

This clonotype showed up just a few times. CDR3 in DNA: TGTGCCAGCAGCAAAGGGTACGAGCAGTACGTC. It translates to CASSKGYEQYV. The J gene is TRBJ2-7, the V gene TRBV21-1. TRBV21-1 is designated a pseudogene. The CDR3 is 11 residues long.

The CDR3 bases are TGTGCCAGCAGCTTGATATTTGACTCGGACGAGCAGTACTTC. It encodes CASSLIFDSDEQYF. V and J are TRBV5-4 and TRBJ2-7; D gene ambiguous. In germline, CDR1 is SGHNT, CDR2 YYREEE (reference sequence). The CDR3 extends over 14 amino acids. Trimming took 1 base from V and 5 from J, leaving 13 bases between them.

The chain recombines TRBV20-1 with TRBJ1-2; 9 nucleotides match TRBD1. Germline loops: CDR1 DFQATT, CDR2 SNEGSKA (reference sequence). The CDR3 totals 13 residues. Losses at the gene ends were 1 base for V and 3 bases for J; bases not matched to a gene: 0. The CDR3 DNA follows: TGCAGTGCTAGAGGGGACAGGGACTATGGCTACACCTTC. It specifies CSARGDRDYGYTF.

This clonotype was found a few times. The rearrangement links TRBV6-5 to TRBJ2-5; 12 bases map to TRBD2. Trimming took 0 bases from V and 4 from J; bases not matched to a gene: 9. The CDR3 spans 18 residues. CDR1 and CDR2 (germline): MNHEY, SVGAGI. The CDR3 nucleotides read TGTGCCAGCAGTTACTCTACTAAGAGGACTAGCGGGACAGAGACCCAGTACTTC. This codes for CASSYSTKRTSGTETQYF.

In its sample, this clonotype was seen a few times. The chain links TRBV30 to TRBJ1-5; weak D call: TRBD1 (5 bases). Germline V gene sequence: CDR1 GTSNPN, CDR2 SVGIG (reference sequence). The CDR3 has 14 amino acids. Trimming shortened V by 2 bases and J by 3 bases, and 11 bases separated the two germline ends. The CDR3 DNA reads TGTGCCTGGAGTACCGGGACCTTCAATCAGCCCCAGCATTTT. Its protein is CAWSTGTFNQPQHF.

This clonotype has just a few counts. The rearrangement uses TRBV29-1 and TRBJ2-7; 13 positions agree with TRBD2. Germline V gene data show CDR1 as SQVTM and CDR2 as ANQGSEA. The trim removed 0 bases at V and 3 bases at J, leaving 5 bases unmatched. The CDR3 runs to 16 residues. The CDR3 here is CSVEEKTSGRYYEQYF. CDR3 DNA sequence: TGCAGCGTTGAAGAGAAGACTAGCGGGAGGTACTACGAGCAGTACTTC.

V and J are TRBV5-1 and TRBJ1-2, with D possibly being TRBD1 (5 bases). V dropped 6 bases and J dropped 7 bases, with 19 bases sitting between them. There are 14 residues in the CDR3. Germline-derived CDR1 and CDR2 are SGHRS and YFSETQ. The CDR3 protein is CASTSPGGDSGYTF. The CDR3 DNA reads TGCGCCAGCACTAGTCCTGGAGGGGATAGTGGCTACACCTTC.